The clone carrying this TCR beta chain was seen a single time. What it recognizes is unknown. The record originates from a study of cytomegalovirus exposure and HLA in healthy donors. General study findings and limits: TCR beta V- and J-gene trimming, according to a later analysis, was linked to a missense DCLRE1C variant. DRB1 had the most TCR associations and HLA-C the fewest, a later analysis found, with rates varying by HLA locus.

The CDR3 runs to 14 residues. Per the germline V gene, CDR1 is SGHNT and CDR2 is YYREEE (reference sequence). V gave up 3 bases and J gave up 0 bases; unmatched junction bases: 3. 13 Jbeta primers and 60 Vbeta primers were used for the PCR. Sequenced by immunoSEQ multiplex PCR; TCRdb stores in-frame clones only, minus some. The sample has 160,000 or so clones, 65% to 90% seen once. The receptor was derived from a man aged 45 to 65 in good health and CMV-seropositive. Sequenced sample: PBMCs. V gene TRBV5-4 combines with J gene TRBJ2-7; the match to TRBD1 covers 7 bases. As DNA, the CDR3 is TGTGCCAGCAGCTATTCAGGGGGCTCCTACGAGCAGTACTTC. Encoded protein: CASSYSGGSYEQYF. Full variable domain (missing parts from reference TRBV5-4 and TRBJ2-7): ETGVTQSPTHLIKTRGQQVTLRCSSQSGHNTVSWYQQALGQGPQFIFQYYREEENGRGNFPPRFSGLQFPNYSSELNVNALELDDSALYLCASSYSGGSYEQYFGPGTRLTVT.